Below, 19 T cell receptor beta chains from the same sample are listed, as sequenced in a study of blood T cell repertoires in COVID-19. The table came from immunoSEQ multiplex PCR; TCRdb's copy has only in-frame clones and leaves some out. Among about 190,000 clones listed, 88% were seen once. Sequencing was performed on peripheral blood. The receptor set was obtained from a middle-aged man with active or convalescent COVID-19.

The gene calls are TRBV9 and TRBJ2-1; D is uncertain. The CDR3 has 13 residues. Germline V gives CDR1 SGDLS, CDR2 YYNGEE. Trimming took 4 bases from V and 4 from J, leaving 9 bases between them. The CDR3, as DNA: TGTGCCAGCAGCATGCCGGTATACAATGAGCAGTTCTTC. Translated: CASSMPVYNEQFF. The entire variable domain, with the rest obtained from reference TRBV9 and TRBJ2-1, is as follows: DSGVTQTPKHLITATGQRVTLRCSPRSGDLSVYWYQQSLDQGLQFLIQYYNGEERAKGNILERFSAQQFPDLHSELNLSSLELGDSALYFCASSMPVYNEQFFGPGTRLTVL.

The chain employs TRBV18 and TRBJ1-4, with 8 positions matching TRBD1. Losses at the gene ends were 2 bases for V and 7 bases for J; bases not matched to a gene: 6. This CDR3 spans 15 amino acids. Germline V CDR1 and CDR2: KGHSH, LQKENI. CDR3 region: CASSPWDRLGEKLFF. CDR3 DNA sequence: TGTGCCAGCTCACCATGGGACAGGTTGGGTGAAAAACTGTTTTTT.

The chain links TRBV2 to TRBJ1-1; 8 nucleotides align to TRBD1. The CDR3 contains 17 residues. Per germline, CDR1 SNHLY and CDR2 FYNNEI. Germline trimming cut 3 bases from V and 0 bases from J; bases unmatched to any gene: 9. CDR3 nucleotides: TGTGCCAGCAGTGAGGACCGACAGGGGAGAATGAACACTGAAGCTTTCTTT. Amino acid sequence: CASSEDRQGRMNTEAFF.

In regard to this clone: Other DNA sequences within the sample encode an identical CDR3. The chain has TRBV19 and TRBJ2-3; no definite D call. This CDR3 comprises 12 residues. The V gene's germline CDR1 is LNHDA and CDR2 SQIVND (reference sequence). V shed 5 bases and J shed 3 bases, with 6 bases lying between them. The CDR3 here is CASSLRTDTQYF. Written as DNA, the CDR3 is TGTGCCAGTAGTTTGAGAACAGATACGCAGTATTTT.

V and J are TRBV4-2 and TRBJ2-3; 12 bases map to TRBD2. Germline V CDR1 and CDR2: LGHNA, YNFKEQ. This CDR3 comprises 18 residues. The V gene end was trimmed by 0 bases and the J gene end by 5 bases; junction bases not matched to a gene: 9. The CDR3 protein is CASSQERTSGKVKDTQYF. Written as DNA, the CDR3 is TGTGCCAGCAGCCAAGAACGGACTAGCGGGAAGGTTAAAGATACGCAGTATTTT.

This clone was observed a few times. This sequence joins TRBV27 and TRBJ2-1; 14 bases map to TRBD2. CDR1 is MNHEY and CDR2 is SMNVEV in the germline V gene (reference sequence). The CDR3 consists of 18 residues. With V trimmed by 5 bases and J by 1 base, 7 bases remained unmatched. The CDR3 sequence is CASSTPRTSGGSYNEQFF. The CDR3 DNA reads as TGTGCCAGCAGTACTCCTCGGACTAGCGGGGGGTCCTACAATGAGCAGTTCTTC.

This clone was observed a handful of times. The chain is built from TRBV27 and TRBJ2-7, with TRBD1 identical over 8 bases. The germline V gene encodes CDR1 MNHEY and CDR2 SMNVEV (reference sequence). The CDR3 length is 13 residues. The V gene end was trimmed by 4 bases and the J gene end by 2 bases; junction bases not matched to a gene: 1. CDR3 residues: CASSWGQAYEQYF. The DNA for the CDR3 is TGTGCCAGCAGTTGGGGACAGGCCTACGAGCAGTACTTC.

V gene TRBV19 combines with J gene TRBJ1-1; D is unresolved. CDR3 length: 14 residues. V lost 7 bases, J lost 7 bases, and 19 bases lay in between. Germline CDR1 is LNHDA and CDR2 is SQIVND (reference sequence). Here the CDR3 reads CASISTPPGFEAFF. The CDR3 DNA reads TGTGCCAGTATCTCGACCCCCCCAGGATTTGAAGCTTTCTTT.

The J gene is TRBJ1-4, the V gene TRBV29-1; D is unclear. Deletions cut 7 bases from V and 8 bases from J, with 11 bases between. The CDR3 runs 11 residues. Germline CDR1 SQVTM, CDR2 ANQGSEA. The CDR3 sequence: CSATRGEKLFF. The CDR3 DNA reads as TGCAGCGCGACCAGAGGGGAAAAACTGTTTTTT. The whole variable domain, filled in from reference TRBV29-1 and TRBJ1-4, reads SAVISQKPSRDICQRGTSLTIQCQVDSQVTMMFWYRQQPGQSLTLIATANQGSEATYESGFVIDKFPISRPNLTFSTLTVSNMSPEDSSIYLCSATRGEKLFFGSGTQLSVL.

The chain joins TRBV29-1 to TRBJ2-1, with 12 bases identical to TRBD2. V was clipped by 6 bases and J by 0 bases; unmatched bases: 6. The germline CDR1 and CDR2 sequences are SQVTM and ANQGSEA. This CDR3 spans 16 amino acids. For the CDR3, the DNA is TGCAGCGTCGGGACTAGCGGGCACCTCTCCTACAATGAGCAGTTCTTC. Protein sequence: CSVGTSGHLSYNEQFF.

Only one count was recorded for this clone. The gene calls are TRBV19 and TRBJ2-3; weak D call: TRBD1 (6 bases). The CDR3 consists of 17 residues. Trimming took off 1 base at V and 0 bases at J, with 14 bases between the two ends. Germline V gene lookup returns CDR1 LNHDA and CDR2 SQIVND (reference sequence). CDR3 sequence (DNA): TGTGCCAGTAGTATAGGGTCAGGGGATTACAGCACAGATACGCAGTATTTT. Protein sequence: CASSIGSGDYSTDTQYF.

This chain joins TRBV7-2 and TRBJ1-2, with 7 bases that match TRBD1. Germline V gene data show CDR1 as SGHTA and CDR2 as FQGNSA. This CDR3 has 15 amino acids. Germline trimming cut 2 bases from V and 1 base from J; bases unmatched to any gene: 4. CDR3 sequence: CASSLFDRDNYGYTF. The CDR3 DNA reads TGTGCCAGCAGCTTATTTGACAGGGATAACTATGGCTACACCTTC.

This clone was counted between two and nine times. The chain employs TRBV12-5 and TRBJ1-5, with D hard to call. Germline values: CDR1 LGHNT, CDR2 FRNRAP. The CDR3 is 12 amino acids. The V end was cut by 6 bases, the J end by 4 bases, with 7 bases between. The chain's CDR3 is CASGPSNQPQHF. The CDR3 DNA sequence: TGTGCTAGTGGACCCAGTAATCAGCCCCAGCATTTT.

The chain recombines TRBV18 with TRBJ2-7, with 10 bases lining up with TRBD1. Per germline, CDR1 KGHSH and CDR2 LQKENI. The CDR3 extends over 16 amino acids. J lost 4 bases, V lost 3 bases, and 9 bases had no gene match. CDR3 sequence: CASSPMVGTGEYEQYF. CDR3 bases: TGTGCCAGCTCACCTATGGTAGGGACAGGGGAATACGAGCAGTACTTC.

The rearrangement joins TRBV19 to TRBJ1-1; a weak D match, TRBD1 (6 bases). Trimming pared 5 bases from V and 1 base from J, leaving 11 bases between. CDR1 is LNHDA, CDR2 SQIVND, per germline (reference sequence). The CDR3 contains 14 residues. The CDR3 bases are TGTGCCAGTAGTCCGGGACACGGGAACACTGAAGCTTTCTTT. It yields the protein CASSPGHGNTEAFF.

The rearrangement joins TRBV6-2 or TRBV6-3 to TRBJ1-2; tentative D call: TRBD1 (6 bases). Germline assignment: CDR1 MNHEY and CDR2 SVGEGT. The CDR3 extends over 16 amino acids. V lost 4 bases to trimming and J lost 2 bases, with 17 bases between them. CDR3 sequence (DNA): TGTGCCAGCAGTTCCCACAGGGATTCCGCGAACTATGGCTACACCTTC. Its translation is CASSSHRDSANYGYTF.

V usage is TRBV13 and J usage is TRBJ2-7; 8 bases line up with TRBD2. The length of the CDR3 is 16 residues. Germline values: CDR1 PRHDT, CDR2 FYEKMQ (reference sequence). After removal of 2 bases from V and 4 bases from J, the junction contained 10 bases not matched to a gene. The CDR3 DNA reads TGTGCCAGCAGCTTAAGGGCGAGTAGCGGGATTTACGAGCAGTACTTC. Amino acids: CASSLRASSGIYEQYF.

The rearrangement joins TRBV19 to TRBJ1-2, with D perhaps TRBD1 (6 bases). The germline CDR1 and CDR2 sequences are LNHDA and SQIVND (reference sequence). The length of the CDR3 is 14 residues. Trimming shortened V by 3 bases and J by 4 bases, and 12 bases separated the two germline ends. For the CDR3, the DNA is TGTGCCAGTAGTATGGGGGCGGTGACCTATGGCTACACCTTC. This translates into CASSMGAVTYGYTF.

The chain combines TRBV5-1 with TRBJ2-1; TRBD1 is a possible D gene (5 bases). V lost 4 bases, J lost 6 bases, and 14 bases lay in between. CDR3 length: 14 residues. Per the germline V gene, CDR1 is SGHRS and CDR2 is YFSETQ. The CDR3 DNA sequence: TGCGCCAGCAGCCCCACGTCAGGGTCCAATGAGCAGTTCTTC. Amino acid sequence: CASSPTSGSNEQFF.